This section outlines one T cell receptor beta chain sequence together with its context. The antigen is unknown. Roughly 38,000 genome equivalents of blood DNA were amplified for TRB. This entry is derived from a study of T cell clusters in autoimmune cytopenias. Study summary: TRB sequencing had a median approximately 50,000 reads and 2,350 distinct clonotypes per sample. The study's findings and limits: The T cell clusters were defined only in silico, without experimental functional validation. TRB repertoire shifts in secondary cytopenia and chronic lymphocytic leukemia mostly reflected lymphoma, not autoimmunity. Physiological T cell clusters of healthy donors were apparently absent in primary autoimmune cytopenia patients.

One tube held mixed TRB-A and TRB-B primer pools for touch-down PCR. No DNA is given; TCRdb re-called the multiplex PCR reads and lists each CDR3 protein once. Seen in this sample are 2,000 to 2,500 distinct CDR3 sequences; the ten most common clones hold approximately 52%. The TCR comes from a human donor with an autoimmune cytopenia or autoimmune hepatitis (not recorded which). The sequencing sample was made of peripheral blood.

CDR3 sequence: CSASTGPGGGKLFF. The gene calls are TRBV20-1 and TRBJ1-4; TCRdb indicates TRBD1, and absent DNA this call remains unverified. Per germline, CDR1 DFQATT and CDR2 SNEGSKA (reference sequence). The CDR3 contains 14 residues.